These T cell receptor beta chains were read from a single sample in a study of cytomegalovirus exposure and HLA in healthy donors. Generated by immunoSEQ multiplex PCR, the TCRdb table keeps only in-frame clones and is missing some. The table shows around 200,000 clones, with under 85% occurring only once. The sample consisted of PBMCs. All receptors come from a man aged 45-65 years in good health and CMV-seronegative. The CDR3 runs from the conserved cysteine through the conserved F or W. D genes are given only for firm matches. Rows give clone size only sometimes, using once, few, many, or a class for an expanded clone.

D gene,clone size,J gene,V gene,CDR3 DNA,CDR3 protein
TRBD2,NA,TRBJ2-5,TRBV7-3,TGTGCCAGCAGCTTAAGCGGGAGTGTCTGGGAGACCCAGTACTTC,CASSLSGSVWETQYF
NA,NA,TRBJ2-7,TRBV6-5,TGTGCCAGCAGTACGGACAGCGCCCCAACCTACGAGCAGTACTTC,CASSTDSAPTYEQYF
NA,NA,TRBJ2-2,TRBV14,TGTGCCAGCAGCCAAGATAGACAGGTCACCGGGGAGCTGTTTTTT,CASSQDRQVTGELFF
TRBD1,NA,TRBJ1-1,TRBV6-5,TGTGCCAGCAGTTACGCGACAGGGAGGCGGAACACTGAAGCTTTCTTT,CASSYATGRRNTEAFF
TRBD2,once,TRBJ2-3,TRBV18,TGTGCCAGCTCACCCTCAGGACTAGCGGGGGGCACAGATACGCAGTATTTT,CASSPSGLAGGTDTQYF
TRBD1,NA,TRBJ2-2,TRBV28,TGTGCCAGCAGTTTAGGGGACAGGCCCACCGGGGAGCTGTTTTTT,CASSLGDRPTGELFF
NA,few,TRBJ2-7,TRBV4-2,TGTGCCAGCAGCCAAGATCCAGGACAGAACTACGAGCAGTACTTC,CASSQDPGQNYEQYF
TRBD1,NA,TRBJ2-3,TRBV10-1,TGCGCCAGAAAAACAAGGGAAGACAGGGCTGGTACAGATACGCAGTATTTT,CARKTREDRAGTDTQYF
TRBD1,NA,TRBJ1-1,TRBV6-6,TGTGCCAGCAGTTACGGGACAGCGAACACTGAAGCTTTCTTT,CASSYGTANTEAFF
TRBD2,NA,TRBJ2-1,TRBV6-6,TGTGCCAGCAGCTCTAGCGGGGGAGATTACAATGAGCAGTTCTTC,CASSSSGGDYNEQFF
TRBD2,NA,TRBJ2-7,TRBV6-1,TGTGCCAGCAGGGATGGAGCGGGGGGGCGATCCGAGCAGTACTTC,CASRDGAGGRSEQYF